Presented here are 13 T cell receptor beta chains from one specimen sequenced in a study of PD-1 blockade in mismatch repair-deficient tumors. TCRdb's copy holds only in-frame clones and misses some; the assay was immunoSEQ multiplex PCR. The data show about 84,000 clones, with approximately 81% seen just once and more than 2.5% held by the top ten. The material sequenced was peripheral blood, taken 12 weeks after starting pembrolizumab. The receptors were gathered from an adult with mismatch repair-deficient cancer.

This clone was observed a handful of times. The rearrangement joins TRBV29-1 to TRBJ1-1, with TRBD1 as a possible D gene (6 bases). The CDR3 length is 14 residues. The germline gives CDR1 SQVTM, CDR2 ANQGSEA. With 3 bases removed from V and 0 bases from J, the gap between germline ends came to 11 bases. In DNA, the CDR3 is TGCAGCGTTGAGGAGGGGACACTGAACACTGAAGCTTTCTTT. Its protein product is CSVEEGTLNTEAFF.

This chain uses TRBV11-3 with TRBJ2-7; tentative D call: TRBD2 (6 bases). V was trimmed by 4 bases and J by 2 bases, leaving 12 bases between them. The CDR3 has 14 amino acids. Germline V gene lookup returns CDR1 SGHNT and CDR2 YENEEA. CDR3: CASSSQLATYEQYF. The CDR3 DNA reads as TGTGCCAGCAGCTCACAACTAGCCACCTACGAGCAGTACTTC.

The chain has TRBV19 and TRBJ2-7, with D perhaps given as TRBD1 or TRBD2 (5 bases each). CDR3 size: 14 residues. The germline V gene encodes CDR1 LNHDA and CDR2 SQIVND (reference sequence). The germline V and J ends were trimmed by 3 bases and 4 bases, with 13 bases remaining between them. CDR3 loop: CASSIGWGSYEQYF. CDR3 DNA sequence: TGTGCCAGTAGTATTGGATGGGGGAGTTACGAGCAGTACTTC.

Concerning this clone itself: This sample also contains other DNA sequences that code for the same CDR3. The V gene is TRBV30, the J gene TRBJ2-1; D remains ambiguous. The germline V gene encodes CDR1 GTSNPN and CDR2 SVGIG (reference sequence). V was pared by 1 base and J by 0 bases, with 7 bases between. The CDR3 extends over 14 amino acids. The DNA of the CDR3 is TGTGCCTGGAGTGAAGGCAGCTCCTACAATGAGCAGTTCTTC. Its translation is CAWSEGSSYNEQFF.

The chain has TRBV28 and TRBJ1-1; D remains ambiguous. Germline lookup yields CDR1 MDHEN and CDR2 SYDVKM. V was trimmed by 6 bases and J by 4 bases, leaving 12 bases between them. The CDR3 has 13 amino acids. The CDR3 nucleotides are TGTGCCAGCAGCCTCGACGTCCGCACTGAAGCTTTCTTT. It codes for CASSLDVRTEAFF.

This clone was recorded only once. V is TRBV7-9 and J is TRBJ1-4, with 8 positions matching TRBD1. From germline, CDR1 is SEHNR and CDR2 FQNEAQ (reference sequence). Trimming cost V 3 bases and J 7 bases; bases outside gene matches: 7. The CDR3 contains 15 residues. The CDR3 sequence: CASSFAGGAGEKLFF. The CDR3 DNA sequence: TGTGCCAGCAGCTTCGCAGGGGGCGCCGGTGAAAAACTGTTTTTT.

The chain couples TRBV6-5 to TRBJ1-2, with D perhaps TRBD1 (6 bases). Trimming removed 6 bases from V and 4 bases from J, with 18 bases in between. The CDR3 has 15 residues. Germline CDR1 reads MNHEY; CDR2 reads SVGAGI. CDR3 residues: CASSPEIGGAYGYTF. As DNA, the CDR3 is TGTGCCAGCAGCCCAGAGATCGGGGGCGCCTATGGCTACACCTTC.

Concerning this clone itself: The germline gene is not matched at one end of the junction; a read error may be the cause. This chain joins TRBV18 and TRBJ2-3; 11 bases are a match to TRBD2. Per germline, CDR1 KGHSH and CDR2 LQKENI. There are 16 residues in the CDR3. This chain's CDR3 is CASSPVAGGSRDTQYF. DNA for the CDR3: TGTGCCAGCTCACCAGTAGCGGGAGGGAGCAGAGATACGCAGTATTTT. Combining the CDR3 with reference TRBV18 and TRBJ2-3 gives the whole variable domain NAGVMQNPRHLVRRRGQEARLRCSPMKGHSHVYWYRQLPEEGLKFMVYLQKENIIDESGMPKERFSAEFPKEGPSILRIQQVVRGDSAAYFCASSPVAGGSRDTQYFGPGTRLTVL.

The genes are TRBV4-1 and TRBJ2-1; D possibly corresponds to TRBD2 (6 bases). This CDR3 has 17 amino acids. The V end was cut by 0 bases, the J end by 9 bases, with 21 bases between. The V gene's germline CDR1 is MGHRA and CDR2 YSYEKL. CDR3 in amino acids: CASSQDTTDLSSVEQFF. The CDR3 nucleotides are TGCGCCAGCAGCCAAGATACCACCGATTTATCTAGCGTTGAGCAGTTCTTC.

The J gene is TRBJ2-1, the V gene TRBV9, with D possibly being TRBD1 (5 bases). The germline V gene has CDR1 SGDLS and CDR2 YYNGEE. The CDR3 is made up of 14 amino acids. The ends were cut back, 1 base at V and 6 bases at J, with 11 bases in the middle. The CDR3 here is CASSVQTGSNEQFF. The CDR3 DNA is TGTGCCAGCAGCGTACAAACAGGATCCAATGAGCAGTTCTTC.

The chain combines TRBV2 with TRBJ1-4, with D unresolved. Germline assignment: CDR1 SNHLY and CDR2 FYNNEI. V was trimmed by 11 bases and J by 0 bases, leaving 16 bases between them. The CDR3 runs to 15 residues. CDR3: CAGRSAESTNEKLFF. The DNA for the CDR3 is TGTGCCGGACGAAGCGCGGAGTCAACTAATGAAAAACTGTTTTTT.

The J gene is TRBJ2-2, the V gene TRBV7-2; D ambiguous. V lost 4 bases and J 13 bases, leaving 16 bases between the germline ends. Looked up from germline, CDR1 is SGHTA and CDR2 is FQGNSA. The CDR3 is made up of 13 amino acids. CDR3 nucleotides: TGTGCCAGCAGCTCTCGGGCCGGCCTTGGGCTGTTTTTT. It codes for CASSSRAGLGLFF.

V usage is TRBV6-6 and J usage is TRBJ1-1, with D unresolved. Germline CDR1 MNHNY, CDR2 SVGAGI (reference sequence). This CDR3 spans 13 amino acids. V was cut by 0 bases and J by 11 bases, with 13 bases left in between. DNA of the CDR3: TGTGCCAGCAGTTACTCGAGTCCCCATGAGGCTTTCTTT. Its translation is CASSYSSPHEAFF.